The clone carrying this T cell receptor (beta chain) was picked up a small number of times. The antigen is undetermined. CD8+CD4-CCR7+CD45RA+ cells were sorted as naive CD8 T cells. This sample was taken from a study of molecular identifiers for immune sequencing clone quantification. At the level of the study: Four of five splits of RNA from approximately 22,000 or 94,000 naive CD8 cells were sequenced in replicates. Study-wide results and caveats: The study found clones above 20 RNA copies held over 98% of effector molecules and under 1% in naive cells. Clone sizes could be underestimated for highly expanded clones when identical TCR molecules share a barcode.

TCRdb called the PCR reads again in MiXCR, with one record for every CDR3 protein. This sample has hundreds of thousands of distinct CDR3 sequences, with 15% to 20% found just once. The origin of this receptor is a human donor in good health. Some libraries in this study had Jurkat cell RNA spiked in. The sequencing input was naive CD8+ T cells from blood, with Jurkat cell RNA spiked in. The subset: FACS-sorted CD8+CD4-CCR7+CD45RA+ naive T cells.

The CDR3 coding sequence is TGTGCCAGCACCCCCGTGCTGGGCTCTGGAAACACCATATATTTT. It codes for CASTPVLGSGNTIYF. This chain links TRBV12-3 or TRBV12-4 with TRBJ1-3; no clear D. V was clipped by 7 bases and J by 0 bases, with 13 bases between them. This CDR3 comprises 15 residues.